This T cell receptor beta chain was recovered during a study of T cells after yellow fever vaccination (dated by TCRdb to between 2018 and 2021). Broadly, across the study: The SMART-Seq v4 Ultra Low Input RNA kit was used to prepare libraries from fractions with low cell numbers. To follow T-cell clones before and after both primary and booster YFV17D yellow fever vaccination, bulk TCR alpha and beta repertoires underwent longitudinal sequencing. Two healthy male donors made up the cohort, one aged 18 to 30 years and the other aged 30 to 40 years. Bulk PBMC replicates and cell subsets were isolated from blood drawn at multiple timepoints before and after both primary and secondary immunization.

Synthesis of TCR cDNA relied on 5'RACE template switching, a step that introduced a universal primer site along with unique molecular identifiers. Priming of cDNA synthesis was performed from both the TCR alpha and TCR beta constant segments. Libraries were amplified in two PCR steps, with sample barcodes and sequencing adapters added in the second step. Sequencing of the libraries was done on either Illumina HiSeq 2500 (2x100 bp) or NovaSeq (2x150 bp). Concerning the study's data processing: MIGEC handled demultiplexing of reads and collapsing into UMI consensus sequences, while MiXCR performed V(D)J alignment. Using edgeR on replicate PBMC samples, clonotypes were called vaccine-responding if FDR was below 0.01 and the log2 fold change was above 5 up to day 15. Each bulk clonotype was labeled CD4 or CD8 based on which sequenced repertoire, CD4 or CD8, contained the clonotype at higher abundance. The public reads were run again by TCRdb, first through fastp at Q25 and then through MiXCR, and only productive beta chains were kept. Each CDR3 protein gets just one entry, which takes the most common genes and DNA from the rows behind it. TCRdb's processing, not the authors', yielded these V and J calls. In this sample the table shows about 360,000 distinct CDR3 sequences, roughly 6.1% of which occur a single time. Approximately 15% of the sample goes to the ten largest clones.

The treatment or condition label here, explained by the study, means: live attenuated yellow fever vaccine strain. Two biological replicates of bulk PBMCs were collected at each blood-draw timepoint. PBMCs were isolated from peripheral blood using a standard Ficoll-Paque protocol. TriZol was used to extract RNA from bulk PBMCs, from CD4 and CD8 fractions, and from dextramer-positive and dextramer-negative fractions. Paper-wide results and their limitations: The study included only a couple of donors, which limits how far the findings can be generalized. After the booster, most of the clones that had expanded following primary vaccination were detected again (approximately 95% of CD4 and 88% of CD8), which suggests that memory was broadly maintained. Because abundant contaminating clonotypes from the bulk population could be contained in FACS-sorted repertoires, computational filtering was required. A small fraction of clonotypes showed up in both the CD4 and CD8 compartments, probably as a result of convergent recombination. Compared with the primary T-cell response, the secondary T-cell response was weaker but faster, peaking on day 5 rather than day 15.

Taken from cysteine to phenylalanine, the CDR3 has 16 residues. The sequence is cut down to CDR3 DNA, 48 bases in frame from base 1. For CDR1 and CDR2, the germline V gene lists SGHDT and YYEEEE. This clonotype was recorded many times. Its antigen is not yet known. Germline is not matched at one junction end, which may reflect a read error. Sequences were derived from PBMCs, sampled 5 days after the yellow fever booster vaccination. The TCR was taken from a man aged 25 to 40 who received the YFV17D yellow fever vaccine. The chain joins TRBV5-6 to TRBJ2-1; TRBD2 agrees with 9 junctional bases. The base sequence is TGTGCCAGCAGCCCATGGGGCGGGAGGGATTACAATGAGGAGTTCTTC. This translates into CASSPWGGRDYNEEFF.